The 24 T cell receptor beta chains below all came from one sample that was sequenced in a study of human T cells and chemical hapten exposure. TCRdb reanalysed the RACE reads using MiXCR and keeps one entry per CDR3 protein. The sample has about 170,000 distinct CDR3 sequences; 25% to 35% are singletons. Time point indicated: patch test 3, about 24 weeks after DPC sensitization. Sample treatment: therapeutic diphenylcyclopropenone sensitization with weekly scalp DPC. The sample consisted of whole blood, taken in connection with sensitization to the hapten diphenylcyclopropenone (DPC). These receptors were obtained from a woman between 18 and 30 years old with alopecia areata. Some clones in this sample may be carry-over from other donors' samples.

This clonotype was seen repeatedly, ten times or more. The gene calls are TRBV6-5 and TRBJ2-7; D unclear. Germline V gene data show CDR1 as MNHEY and CDR2 as SVGAGI. This CDR3 contains 13 residues. The V end was cut by 2 bases, the J end by 5 bases, with 10 bases between. The CDR3 protein is CASSYRASDEQYF. The CDR3 DNA sequence: TGTGCCAGCAGTTACAGGGCGTCGGACGAGCAGTACTTC.

This clonotype was detected only a few times. The gene calls are TRBV10-3 and TRBJ2-1, with unresolved D. This CDR3 region has 14 residues. Between the trimmed V and J ends, which lost 5 bases and 2 bases, there was a span of 10 bases. In germline, CDR1 is ENHRY, CDR2 SYGVKD. CDR3 amino acids: CAISRGLAYNEQFF. The CDR3 nucleotides are TGTGCCATCAGTAGAGGTTTAGCCTACAATGAGCAGTTCTTC.

This chain joins TRBV4-1 and TRBJ1-2; 12 bases map to TRBD1. Trimming took 2 bases from V and 2 from J; bases not matched to a gene: 6. This CDR3 has 17 residues. In germline, CDR1 is MGHRA, CDR2 YSYEKL. The CDR3 reads CASSQIGTGGLNYGYTF. The CDR3 region has the DNA TGCGCCAGCAGCCAAATCGGGACAGGGGGCCTCAACTATGGCTACACCTTC.

The V gene is TRBV6-7, the J gene TRBJ2-7, with TRBD1 matching over 7 bases. TRBV6-7 is marked as an open reading frame, function uncertain. The CDR3 is made up of 13 amino acids. J lost 3 bases, V lost 6 bases, and 5 bases had no gene match. The CDR3 region is CASSPTGRYEQYF. The CDR3 DNA follows: TGTGCCAGCAGCCCGACAGGGCGCTACGAGCAGTACTTC.

CDR3 residues: CASSHQTRARSYEQYF. The CDR3 nucleotides read TGCGCCAGCAGCCATCAGACCAGGGCCCGCTCCTACGAGCAGTACTTC. This rearrangement joins TRBV4-3 to TRBJ2-7; tentative D call: TRBD1 (5 bases). The CDR3 is made up of 16 amino acids. Trimming shortened V by 3 bases and J by 0 bases, and 15 bases separated the two germline ends. Germline V CDR1 and CDR2: LGHNA, YSLEER.

The J gene is TRBJ1-2, the V gene TRBV6-5, with 7 positions matching TRBD1. Per the germline V gene, CDR1 is MNHEY and CDR2 is SVGAGI. V lost 2 bases to trimming and J lost 7 bases; unmatched junction nucleotides: 16. The CDR3 loop spans 17 amino acids. The CDR3 reads CASSYGVSRGQRLGYTF. The CDR3, as DNA: TGTGCCAGCAGTTACGGGGTATCGAGGGGGCAGAGGCTTGGCTACACCTTC.

This chain uses TRBV11-2 with TRBJ2-7; TRBD1 agrees at 8 bases. This CDR3 comprises 15 residues. The V gene's germline CDR1 is SGHAT and CDR2 FQNNGV. Trimming removed 4 bases from V and 3 bases from J; junction bases left unmatched: 8. For the CDR3, the DNA is TGTGCCAGCAGCTCCCTCCAGGACAGGGTCTACGAGCAGTACTTC. Encoded protein: CASSSLQDRVYEQYF.

This clonotype came up a few times. The V call is TRBV6-2 or TRBV6-3, the J call TRBJ1-1, with 7 bases fitting TRBD1. The CDR3 length is 11 residues. Germline trimming cut 2 bases from V and 12 bases from J; bases unmatched to any gene: 3. Germline values: CDR1 MNHEY, CDR2 SVGEGT. CDR3: CASSYDREPFF. CDR3 DNA sequence: TGTGCCAGCAGTTACGACAGGGAGCCTTTCTTT.

The gene calls are TRBV6-5 and TRBJ1-5; TRBD1 agrees at 8 bases. V trimming: 2 bases; J trimming: 5 bases; junction bases outside the gene matches: 2. In germline, CDR1 is MNHEY, CDR2 SVGAGI. The CDR3 has 14 amino acids. This CDR3 is CASSYGQGYQPQHF. The CDR3, as DNA: TGTGCCAGCAGTTACGGACAGGGTTATCAGCCCCAGCATTTT.

The V gene is TRBV9, the J gene TRBJ1-6; D uncertain. Germline assignment: CDR1 SGDLS and CDR2 YYNGEE. The ends were cut back, 0 bases at V and 0 bases at J, with 4 bases in the middle. This CDR3 spans 15 amino acids. The CDR3, as DNA: TGTGCCAGCAGCGTAGACAGCTCCTATAATTCACCCCTCCACTTT. Amino acid sequence: CASSVDSSYNSPLHF.

This clonotype has a handful of counts. This chain connects TRBV12-3 or TRBV12-4 to TRBJ1-6; 7 positions match TRBD1. The V and J ends lost 4 bases and 14 bases, in that order; junction bases with no gene match: 11. CDR3 length: 14 residues. The CDR3 sequence is CASSSPGPGGALHF. As DNA, the CDR3 is TGTGCCAGCAGTTCCCCCGGACCAGGGGGGGCCCTCCACTTT.

The chain uses TRBV4-3 and TRBJ1-2; D unclear. V lost 0 bases and J 1 base, leaving 6 bases between the germline ends. The length of the CDR3 is 14 residues. The germline gives CDR1 LGHNA, CDR2 YSLEER. CDR3 bases: TGCGCCAGCAGCCAAGACTCTGGTAACTATGGCTACACCTTC. Amino acids: CASSQDSGNYGYTF.

This chain connects TRBV24-1 to TRBJ1-2; possible D gene TRBD1, 6 bases. V lost 9 bases to trimming and J lost 2 bases, with 12 bases between them. CDR1 is KGHDR, CDR2 SFDVKD, per germline. The CDR3 totals 13 residues. CDR3 nucleotides: TGTGCCACCTCCGGGGGCTACAACTATGGCTACACCTTC. Translating gives CATSGGYNYGYTF.

CDR3 DNA sequence: TGTGCCAGCAGCCCCGGGACAGGACTAGCCAAAAACATTCAGTACTTC. Its translation is CASSPGTGLAKNIQYF. The V and J genes are TRBV6-6 and TRBJ2-4; the match to TRBD1 covers 8 bases. The CDR3 is 16 amino acids. CDR1 is MNHNY, CDR2 SVGAGI, per germline (reference sequence). J was trimmed by 0 bases and V by 6 bases; bases with no gene match: 7.

This chain uses TRBV7-2 with TRBJ1-3; 7 positions agree with TRBD1. With 1 base clipped from V and 5 bases from J, the junction kept 2 bases outside the gene matches. CDR1 is SGHTA and CDR2 is FQGNSA in the germline V gene. The CDR3 extends over 14 amino acids. CDR3 DNA: TGTGCCAGCAGCTTAGGGGACAGAAGAAACACCATATATTTT. Amino acids: CASSLGDRRNTIYF.

The gene calls are TRBV11-2 and TRBJ1-5; D is unresolved. Germline V gives CDR1 SGHAT, CDR2 FQNNGV. The V and J ends lost 5 bases and 7 bases respectively, with 15 bases between them. This CDR3 region has 14 residues. CDR3 coding DNA: TGTGCCAGCAGCCCCGACCCGTTCGGGCAGCCCCAGCATTTT. Encoded protein: CASSPDPFGQPQHF. Together with reference TRBV11-2 and TRBJ1-5, the CDR3 gives the full variable domain: EAGVAQSPRYKIIEKRQSVAFWCNPISGHATLYWYQQILGQGPKLLIQFQNNGVVDDSQLPKDRFSAERLKGVDSTLKIQPAKLEDSAVYLCASSPDPFGQPQHFGDGTRLSIL.

This clonotype showed up just a few times. The gene calls are TRBV20-1 and TRBJ1-5, with TRBD1 as a possible D gene (5 bases). This CDR3 contains 13 residues. Germline V CDR1 and CDR2: DFQATT, SNEGSKA (reference sequence). The V end was cut by 6 bases, the J end by 3 bases, with 12 bases between. DNA of the CDR3: TGCAGTGCCTTTAAGGGGTACAATCAGCCCCAGCATTTT. As protein: CSAFKGYNQPQHF.

V and J are TRBV12-3 or TRBV12-4 and TRBJ2-5; D not certain. The CDR3 covers 12 residues. V was pared by 3 bases and J by 6 bases, with 8 bases between. CDR3 bases: TGTGCCAGCAGTTTGGGTGTAAAGACCCAGTACTTC. Amino acids: CASSLGVKTQYF.

This clonotype was seen only a few times. The chain carries TRBV10-3 and TRBJ1-6, with D possibly TRBD1 on 6 matching bases. The CDR3 totals 16 residues. V was clipped by 6 bases and J by 5 bases, with 17 bases between them. CDR1 and CDR2 (germline): ENHRY, SYGVKD. CDR3 bases: TGTGCCATCAGCCCCGAAGGGGGTTCACATAATTCACCCCTCCACTTT. Translated: CAISPEGGSHNSPLHF.

The chain recombines TRBV7-2 with TRBJ2-1, with a tentative D call TRBD1 (6 bases). The germline V and J ends were trimmed by 3 bases and 5 bases, with 8 bases remaining between them. The germline V gene has CDR1 SGHTA and CDR2 FQGNSA. This CDR3 region has 13 residues. The CDR3 DNA reads as TGTGCCAGCAGCTTGCGACAGGACAATGAGCAGTTCTTC. Its protein is CASSLRQDNEQFF. The entire variable domain, with the rest obtained from reference TRBV7-2 and TRBJ2-1, is as follows: GAGVSQSPSNKVTEKGKDVELRCDPISGHTALYWYRQSLGQGLEFLIYFQGNSAPDKSGLPSDRFSAERTGGSVSTLTIQRTQQEDSAVYLCASSLRQDNEQFFGPGTRLTVL.

This clonotype was counted only a few times. This chain links TRBV7-3 with TRBJ2-3; TRBD1 matches at 9 bases. J gave up 4 bases and V 4 bases, and 3 bases lay outside the gene matches. This CDR3 is 14 amino acids long. Per germline, CDR1 SGHTA and CDR2 FQGTGA. The CDR3 DNA reads as TGTGCCAGCAGCTCCGACAGGGGGTCAGATACGCAGTATTTT. Its protein product is CASSSDRGSDTQYF.

This rearrangement joins TRBV10-2 to TRBJ1-1, with 9 nucleotides matching TRBD1. Germline V gives CDR1 WSHSY, CDR2 SAAADI. The V and J ends lost 6 bases and 4 bases, in that order; junction bases with no gene match: 6. There are 14 residues in the CDR3. CDR3 protein: CASSETGGRTEAFF. Here the CDR3 DNA reads TGCGCCAGCAGCGAAACAGGGGGCCGCACTGAAGCTTTCTTT.

This chain uses TRBV29-1 with TRBJ1-4; D is possibly TRBD1 (5 bases). Trimming left V 5 bases short and J 3 bases short, with 16 bases between. CDR1 SQVTM and CDR2 ANQGSEA come from the germline V gene. There are 15 residues in the CDR3. CDR3 DNA sequence: TGCAGCGTTCGAGAGGGAAGGGGATCTAATGAAAAACTGTTTTTT. Amino acid sequence: CSVREGRGSNEKLFF.

The chain links TRBV11-2 to TRBJ2-1, with 11 bases that match TRBD2. The CDR3 consists of 19 residues. J lost 7 bases, V lost 0 bases, and 14 bases had no gene match. CDR1 SGHAT and CDR2 FQNNGV come from the germline V gene. In nucleotides, the CDR3 is TGTGCCAGCAGCTTAGATTCCGCCACTAGCGGGAGACAATTTAATGAGCAGTTCTTC. The encoded protein is CASSLDSATSGRQFNEQFF.